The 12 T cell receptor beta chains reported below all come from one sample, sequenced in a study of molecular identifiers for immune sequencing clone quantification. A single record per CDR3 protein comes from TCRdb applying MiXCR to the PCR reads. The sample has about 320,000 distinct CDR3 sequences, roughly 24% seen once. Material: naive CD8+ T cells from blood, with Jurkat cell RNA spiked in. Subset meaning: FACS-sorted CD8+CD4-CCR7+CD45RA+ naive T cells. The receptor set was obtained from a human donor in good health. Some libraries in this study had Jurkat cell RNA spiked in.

The CDR3 sequence is CASSPFGIGGTEAFF. Written as DNA, the CDR3 is TGTGCCAGCAGCCCCTTTGGTATAGGCGGCACTGAAGCTTTCTTT. The chain couples TRBV6-2 or TRBV6-3 to TRBJ1-1; D is undetermined. The CDR3 contains 15 residues. Germline V gives CDR1 MNHEY, CDR2 SVGEGT. Trimming left V 6 bases short and J 4 bases short, with 18 bases between.

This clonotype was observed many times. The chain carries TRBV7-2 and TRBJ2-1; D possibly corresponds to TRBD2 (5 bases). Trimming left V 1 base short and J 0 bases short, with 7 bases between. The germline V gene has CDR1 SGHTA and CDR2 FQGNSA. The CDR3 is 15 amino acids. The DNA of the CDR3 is TGTGCCAGCAGCTTAGATGGGAGCTCCTACAATGAGCAGTTCTTC. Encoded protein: CASSLDGSSYNEQFF.

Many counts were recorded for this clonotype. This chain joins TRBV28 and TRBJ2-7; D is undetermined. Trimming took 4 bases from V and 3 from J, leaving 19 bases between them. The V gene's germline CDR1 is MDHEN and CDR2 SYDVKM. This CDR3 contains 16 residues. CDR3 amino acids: CASSSTPIQMIYEQYF. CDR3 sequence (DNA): TGTGCCAGCAGTTCAACCCCTATCCAGATGATCTACGAGCAGTACTTC.

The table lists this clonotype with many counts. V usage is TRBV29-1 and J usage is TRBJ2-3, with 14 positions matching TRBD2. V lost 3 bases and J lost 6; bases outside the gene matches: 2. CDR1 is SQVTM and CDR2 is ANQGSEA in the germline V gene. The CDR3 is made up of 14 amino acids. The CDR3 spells CSVEGTSGSDTQYF. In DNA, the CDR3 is TGCAGCGTTGAGGGGACTAGCGGGAGTGATACGCAGTATTTT.

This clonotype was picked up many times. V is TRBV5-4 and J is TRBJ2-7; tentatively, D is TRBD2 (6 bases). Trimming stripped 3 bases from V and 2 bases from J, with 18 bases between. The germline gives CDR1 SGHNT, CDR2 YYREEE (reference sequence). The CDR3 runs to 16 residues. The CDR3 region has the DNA TGTGCCAGCAGCTCCCCGGAGGGTCGGCCCGCCTACGAGCAGTACTTC. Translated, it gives CASSSPEGRPAYEQYF.

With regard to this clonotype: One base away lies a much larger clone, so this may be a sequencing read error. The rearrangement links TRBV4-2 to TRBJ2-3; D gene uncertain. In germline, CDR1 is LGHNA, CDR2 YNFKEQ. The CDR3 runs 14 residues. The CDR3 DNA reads TGTGCCGGCAGCCAAGATCTAGGACCGGATACGCAGTATTTT. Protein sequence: CAGSQDLGPDTQYF.

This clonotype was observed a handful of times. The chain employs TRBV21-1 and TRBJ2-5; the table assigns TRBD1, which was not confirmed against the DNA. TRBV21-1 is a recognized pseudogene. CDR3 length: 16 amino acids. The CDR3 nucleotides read TGTGCCAGCAGCAACAACAGGGGCCCGTACCAAGAGACCCAGTACTTC. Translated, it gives CASSNNRGPYQETQYF.

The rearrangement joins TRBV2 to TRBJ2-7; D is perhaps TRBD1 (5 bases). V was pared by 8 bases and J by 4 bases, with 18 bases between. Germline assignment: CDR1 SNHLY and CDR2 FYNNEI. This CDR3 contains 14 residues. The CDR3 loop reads CASSEQGWWYEQYF. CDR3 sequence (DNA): TGTGCCAGCTCCGAGCAGGGTTGGTGGTACGAGCAGTACTTC.

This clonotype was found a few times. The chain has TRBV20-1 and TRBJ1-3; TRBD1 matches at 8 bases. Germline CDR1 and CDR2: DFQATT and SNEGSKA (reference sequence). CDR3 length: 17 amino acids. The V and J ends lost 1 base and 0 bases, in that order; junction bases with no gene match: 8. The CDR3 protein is CSARVLRTGRSGNTIYF. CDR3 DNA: TGCAGTGCTAGAGTCCTACGGACAGGGCGCTCTGGAAACACCATATATTTT.

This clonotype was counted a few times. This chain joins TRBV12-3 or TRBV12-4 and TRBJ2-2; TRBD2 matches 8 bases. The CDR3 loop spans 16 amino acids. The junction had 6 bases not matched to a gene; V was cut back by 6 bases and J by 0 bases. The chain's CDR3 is CASRMLAGTNTGELFF. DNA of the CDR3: TGTGCCAGCAGGATGTTAGCGGGGACGAACACCGGGGAGCTGTTTTTT.

In DNA, the CDR3 is TGTGCCAGCAGTTCCGACAGCTCCGCAGATACGCAGTATTTT. The encoded protein is CASSSDSSADTQYF. The rearrangement uses TRBV27 and TRBJ2-3; possible D gene TRBD1, 5 bases. V gave up 4 bases and J gave up 4 bases, with 12 bases separating them. Germline CDR1 MNHEY, CDR2 SMNVEV (reference sequence). The CDR3 covers 14 residues.

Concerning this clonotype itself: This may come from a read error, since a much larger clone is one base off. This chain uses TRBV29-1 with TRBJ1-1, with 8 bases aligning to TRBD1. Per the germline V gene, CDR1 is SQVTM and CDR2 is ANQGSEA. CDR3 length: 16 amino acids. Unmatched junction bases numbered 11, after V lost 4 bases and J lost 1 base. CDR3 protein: CSVGLLQGEGNTEAFF. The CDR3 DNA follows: TGCAGCGTTGGGCTGTTACAGGGGGAGGGGAACACTGAAGCTTTCTTT.